This T cell receptor beta chain was found in a study of OX40 agonist ivuxolimab in advanced cancers. TCRdb's table, derived via immunoSEQ multiplex PCR, lists solely in-frame clones and lacks some. The sample holds fewer than 120,000 clones; around nine tenths are singletons and the top ten take around 0.27%. In germline, CDR1 is SGHTA, CDR2 FQGNSA. This CDR3 region has 15 residues. V was cut by 5 bases and J by 0 bases, with 13 bases left in between. The sequencing used CD4+ or CD8+ T cells sorted from blood, collected in a trial of the OX40 agonist ivuxolimab. The TCR was taken from an adult with an advanced solid tumor such as melanoma, head and neck, liver or kidney cancer. The chain combines TRBV7-2 with TRBJ1-1; D remains ambiguous. This CDR3 is CASSLSWRVNTEAFF. As DNA, the CDR3 is TGTGCCAGCAGCCTAAGTTGGCGGGTGAACACTGAAGCTTTCTTT. The variable domain in full, with the rest retrieved from reference TRBV7-2 and TRBJ1-1, is GAGVSQSPSNKVTEKGKDVELRCDPISGHTALYWYRQSLGQGLEFLIYFQGNSAPDKSGLPSDRFSAERTGGSVSTLTIQRTQQEDSAVYLCASSLSWRVNTEAFFGQGTRLTVV.